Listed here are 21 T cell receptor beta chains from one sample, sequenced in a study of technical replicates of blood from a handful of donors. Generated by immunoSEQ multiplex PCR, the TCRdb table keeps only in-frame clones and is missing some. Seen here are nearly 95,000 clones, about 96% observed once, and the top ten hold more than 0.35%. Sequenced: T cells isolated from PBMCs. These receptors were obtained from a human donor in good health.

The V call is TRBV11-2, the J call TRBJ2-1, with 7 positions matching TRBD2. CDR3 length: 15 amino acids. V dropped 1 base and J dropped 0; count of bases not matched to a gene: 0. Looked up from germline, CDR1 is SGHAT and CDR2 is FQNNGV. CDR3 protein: CASSLVAGSYNEQFF. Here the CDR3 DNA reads TGTGCCAGCAGCTTAGTAGCGGGCTCCTACAATGAGCAGTTCTTC.

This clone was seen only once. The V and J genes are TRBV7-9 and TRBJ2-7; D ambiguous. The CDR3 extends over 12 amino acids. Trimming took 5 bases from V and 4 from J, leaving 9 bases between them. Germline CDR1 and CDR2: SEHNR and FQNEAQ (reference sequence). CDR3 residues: CASSPIAYEQYF. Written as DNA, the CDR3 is TGTGCCAGCAGCCCCATAGCATACGAGCAGTACTTC.

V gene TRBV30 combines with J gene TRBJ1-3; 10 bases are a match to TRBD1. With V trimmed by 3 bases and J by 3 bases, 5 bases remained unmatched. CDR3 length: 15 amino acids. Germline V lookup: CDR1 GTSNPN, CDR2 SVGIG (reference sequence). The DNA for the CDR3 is TGTGCCTGGAGCCCCGACAGGGGGCTTGGAAACACCATATATTTT. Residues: CAWSPDRGLGNTIYF.

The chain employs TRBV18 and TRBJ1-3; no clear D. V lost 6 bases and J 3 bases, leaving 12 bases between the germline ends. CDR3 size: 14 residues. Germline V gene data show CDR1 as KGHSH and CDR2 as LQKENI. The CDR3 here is CASSHGSNGNTIYF. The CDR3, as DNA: TGTGCCAGCTCCCACGGGTCCAATGGAAACACCATATATTTT.

The CDR3 coding sequence is TGTGCCAGCAGCTTACGATTCAGCGGGACCGGGGCCAACGTCCTGACTTTC. Its protein product is CASSLRFSGTGANVLTF. The V gene is TRBV7-3, the J gene TRBJ2-6, with TRBD2 matching over 7 bases. There are 17 residues in the CDR3. After removal of 2 bases from V and 4 bases from J, the junction contained 8 bases not matched to a gene. The germline CDR1 and CDR2 sequences are SGHTA and FQGTGA.

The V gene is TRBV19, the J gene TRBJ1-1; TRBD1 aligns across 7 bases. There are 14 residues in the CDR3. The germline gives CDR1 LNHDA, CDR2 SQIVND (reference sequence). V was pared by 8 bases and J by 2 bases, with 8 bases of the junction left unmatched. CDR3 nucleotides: TGTGCCAGTCGGGTCCGGGACAGAAACACTGAAGCTTTCTTT. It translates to CASRVRDRNTEAFF.

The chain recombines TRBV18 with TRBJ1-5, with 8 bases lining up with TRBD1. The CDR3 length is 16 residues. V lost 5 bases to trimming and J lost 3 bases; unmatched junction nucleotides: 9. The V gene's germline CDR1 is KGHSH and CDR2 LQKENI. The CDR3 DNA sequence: TGTGCCAGCTCAGCGACAGGGGATTCGGCCAATCAGCCCCAGCATTTT. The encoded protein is CASSATGDSANQPQHF.

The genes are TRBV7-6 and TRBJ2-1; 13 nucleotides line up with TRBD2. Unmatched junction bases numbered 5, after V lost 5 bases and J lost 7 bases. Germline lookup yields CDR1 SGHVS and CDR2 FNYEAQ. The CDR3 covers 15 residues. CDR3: CASSSGLAGVNEQFF. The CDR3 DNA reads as TGTGCCAGCAGCAGCGGACTAGCGGGAGTTAATGAGCAGTTCTTC.

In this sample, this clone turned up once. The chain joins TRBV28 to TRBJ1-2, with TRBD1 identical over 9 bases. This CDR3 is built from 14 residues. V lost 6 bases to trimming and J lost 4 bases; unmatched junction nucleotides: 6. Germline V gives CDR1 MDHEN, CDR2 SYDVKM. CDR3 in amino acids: CASRQGAFIYGYTF. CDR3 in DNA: TGTGCCAGCAGACAGGGGGCGTTTATCTATGGCTACACCTTC.

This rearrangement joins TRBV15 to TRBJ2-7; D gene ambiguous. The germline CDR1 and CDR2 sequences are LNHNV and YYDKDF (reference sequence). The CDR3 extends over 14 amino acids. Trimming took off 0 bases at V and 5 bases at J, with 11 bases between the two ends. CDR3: CATSRDEDNHEQYF. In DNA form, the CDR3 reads TGTGCCACCAGCAGAGATGAGGATAACCACGAGCAGTACTTC.

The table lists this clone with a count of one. For the CDR3, the DNA is TGTGCCAGTAGTCTTCAGGGATCCTATGGCTACACCTTC. Protein sequence: CASSLQGSYGYTF. The chain joins TRBV19 to TRBJ1-2; a possible D gene is TRBD1 (5 bases). The germline V gene encodes CDR1 LNHDA and CDR2 SQIVND (reference sequence). The CDR3 consists of 13 residues. V lost 5 bases and J 4 bases, leaving 11 bases between the germline ends.

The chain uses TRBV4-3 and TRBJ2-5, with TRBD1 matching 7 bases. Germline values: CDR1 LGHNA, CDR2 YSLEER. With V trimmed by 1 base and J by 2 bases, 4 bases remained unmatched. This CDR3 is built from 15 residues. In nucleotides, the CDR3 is TGCGCCAGCAGCCAAGTCTGGGACAGACAAGAGACCCAGTACTTC. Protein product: CASSQVWDRQETQYF.

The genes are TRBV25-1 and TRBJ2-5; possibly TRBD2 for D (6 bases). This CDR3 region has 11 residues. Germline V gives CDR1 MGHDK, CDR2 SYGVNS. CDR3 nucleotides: TGTGTGTCGGGAGTTGGATGGACCCAGTACTTC. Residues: CVSGVGWTQYF.

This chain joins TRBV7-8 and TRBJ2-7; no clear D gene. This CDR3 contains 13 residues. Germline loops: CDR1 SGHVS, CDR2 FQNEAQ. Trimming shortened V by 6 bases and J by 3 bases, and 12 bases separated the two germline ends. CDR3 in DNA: TGTGCCAGCAGTTGGAGATCGAGCTACGAGCAGTACTTC. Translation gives CASSWRSSYEQYF.

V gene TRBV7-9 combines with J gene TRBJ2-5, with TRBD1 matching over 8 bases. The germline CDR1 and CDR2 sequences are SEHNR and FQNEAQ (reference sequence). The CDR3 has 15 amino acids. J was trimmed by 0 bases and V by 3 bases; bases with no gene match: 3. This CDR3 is CASSLMDRDQETQYF. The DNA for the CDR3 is TGTGCCAGCAGCTTGATGGACAGGGACCAAGAGACCCAGTACTTC. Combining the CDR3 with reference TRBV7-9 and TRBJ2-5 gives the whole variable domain DTGVSQNPRHKITKRGQNVTFRCDPISEHNRLYWYRQTLGQGPEFLTYFQNEAQLEKSRLLSDRFSAERPKGSFSTLEIQRTEQGDSAMYLCASSLMDRDQETQYFGPGTRLLVL.

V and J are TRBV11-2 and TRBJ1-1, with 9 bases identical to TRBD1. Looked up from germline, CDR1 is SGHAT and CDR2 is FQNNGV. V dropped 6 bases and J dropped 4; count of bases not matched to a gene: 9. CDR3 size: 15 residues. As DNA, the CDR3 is TGTGCCAGCAGTACCGGGACAGGGATTTTCACTGAAGCTTTCTTT. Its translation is CASSTGTGIFTEAFF.

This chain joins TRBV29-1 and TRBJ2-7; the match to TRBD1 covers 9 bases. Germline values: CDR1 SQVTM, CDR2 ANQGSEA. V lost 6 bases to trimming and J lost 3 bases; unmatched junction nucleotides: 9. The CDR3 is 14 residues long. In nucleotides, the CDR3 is TGCAGCGTCTACTCTGGACAGGGGAGCTACGAGCAGTACTTC. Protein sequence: CSVYSGQGSYEQYF.

The CDR3 DNA reads TGTGCCAGCAGTGGACAGGGTGGGATGAACACTGAAGCTTTCTTT. As protein: CASSGQGGMNTEAFF. The genes are TRBV6-1 and TRBJ1-1, with 7 bases aligning to TRBD1. J lost 0 bases, V lost 4 bases, and 5 bases had no gene match. The CDR3 length is 15 residues. Germline V gene data show CDR1 as MNHNS and CDR2 as SASEGT.

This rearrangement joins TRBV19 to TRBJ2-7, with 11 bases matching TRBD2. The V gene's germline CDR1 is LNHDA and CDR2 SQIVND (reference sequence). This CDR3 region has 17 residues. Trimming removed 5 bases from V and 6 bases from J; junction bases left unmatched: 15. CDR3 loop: CASSPTIGLAGGSEQYF. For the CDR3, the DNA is TGTGCCAGTAGTCCCACTATTGGACTAGCGGGTGGATCCGAGCAGTACTTC.

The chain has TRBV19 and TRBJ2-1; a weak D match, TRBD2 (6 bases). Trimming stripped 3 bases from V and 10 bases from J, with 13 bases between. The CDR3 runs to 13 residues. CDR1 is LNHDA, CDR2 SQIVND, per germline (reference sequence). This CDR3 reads CASSILDSGEQFF. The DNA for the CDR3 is TGTGCCAGTAGTATCCTCGACAGCGGGGAGCAGTTCTTC.

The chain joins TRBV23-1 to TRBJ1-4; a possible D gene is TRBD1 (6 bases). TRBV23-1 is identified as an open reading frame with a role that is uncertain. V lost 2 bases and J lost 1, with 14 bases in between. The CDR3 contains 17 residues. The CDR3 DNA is TGCGCCAGCAGTCAACGTAAACACAGGGTAACTAATGAAAAACTGTTTTTT. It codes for CASSQRKHRVTNEKLFF.